Shown below are 19 T cell receptor beta chains from a single sample sequenced in a study of cytomegalovirus exposure and HLA in healthy donors. A multiplex PCR was run with 60 Vbeta primers and 13 Jbeta primers. Sequencing was performed with immunoSEQ multiplex PCR; in TCRdb, only in-frame clones are kept and a portion is missing. Altogether approximately 100,000 clones are present, roughly two thirds being singletons, with the ten largest covering 2% to 2.5%. The sequenced sample was PBMCs. These receptor sequences come from a man aged 50-60 years in good health and CMV-seronegative.

The chain couples TRBV11-2 to TRBJ1-6, with D maybe TRBD1 (6 bases). CDR1 is SGHAT, CDR2 FQNNGV, per germline. This CDR3 is built from 16 residues. V was trimmed by 5 bases and J by 10 bases, leaving 21 bases between them. The CDR3 spells CASSPNYRVRGSPLHF. CDR3 DNA sequence: TGTGCCAGCAGCCCGAACTACAGGGTAAGGGGATCACCCCTCCACTTT.

This chain connects TRBV6-5 to TRBJ2-5, with a tentative D call TRBD1 (6 bases). The V gene's germline CDR1 is MNHEY and CDR2 SVGAGI. The CDR3 loop spans 13 amino acids. V lost 6 bases and J 3 bases, leaving 11 bases between the germline ends. The CDR3 sequence is CASRQGKKETQYF. In nucleotides, the CDR3 is TGTGCCAGCAGACAGGGAAAGAAAGAGACCCAGTACTTC.

V is TRBV19 and J is TRBJ2-5; D not certain. This CDR3 has 11 amino acids. Trimming left V 5 bases short and J 5 bases short, with 6 bases between. Per germline, CDR1 LNHDA and CDR2 SQIVND (reference sequence). CDR3 bases: TGTGCCAGTAGTTTCGGTGAGACCCAGTACTTC. Translated, it gives CASSFGETQYF. The full variable domain, completed using reference TRBV19 and TRBJ2-5, is DGGITQSPKYLFRKEGQNVTLSCEQNLNHDAMYWYRQDPGQGLRLIYYSQIVNDFQKGDIAEGYSVSREKKESFPLTVTSAQKNPTAFYLCASSFGETQYFGPGTRLLVL.

This sequence joins TRBV27 and TRBJ2-3; D is perhaps TRBD2 (5 bases). This CDR3 comprises 13 residues. V lost 10 bases to trimming and J lost 5 bases, with 16 bases between them. Germline V gene lookup returns CDR1 MNHEY and CDR2 SMNVEV (reference sequence). CDR3 DNA: TGTGCCACCCAAGAGGGAGTGGTAGATACGCAGTATTTT. It yields the protein CATQEGVVDTQYF.

V gene TRBV7-9 combines with J gene TRBJ1-3, with 7 nucleotides matching TRBD1. The trim removed 5 bases at V and 0 bases at J, leaving 7 bases unmatched. The CDR3 is 16 amino acids. Germline CDR1 SEHNR, CDR2 FQNEAQ (reference sequence). CDR3 nucleotides: TGTGCCAGCAGCCCAGGACAGGATTTCTCTGGAAACACCATATATTTT. This codes for CASSPGQDFSGNTIYF. The full variable domain, with the rest looked up from reference TRBV7-9 and TRBJ1-3, is DTGVSQNPRHKITKRGQNVTFRCDPISEHNRLYWYRQTLGQGPEFLTYFQNEAQLEKSRLLSDRFSAERPKGSFSTLEIQRTEQGDSAMYLCASSPGQDFSGNTIYFGEGSWLTVV.

The chain combines TRBV7-9 with TRBJ2-7; D might be TRBD1 (5 bases). Germline V gives CDR1 SEHNR, CDR2 FQNEAQ (reference sequence). The CDR3 covers 15 residues. V lost 5 bases to trimming and J lost 2 bases, with 16 bases between them. CDR3 loop: CASSPENRRTYEQYF. CDR3 in DNA: TGTGCCAGCAGCCCAGAGAACAGGCGGACCTACGAGCAGTACTTC.

The chain links TRBV28 to TRBJ1-5; maybe TRBD1 (5 bases). CDR1 is MDHEN and CDR2 is SYDVKM in the germline V gene. The V end was cut by 3 bases, the J end by 1 base, with 13 bases between. This CDR3 has 16 residues. The CDR3 sequence is CASSFPGLGSNQPQHF. In DNA form, the CDR3 reads TGTGCCAGCAGTTTCCCAGGGCTTGGGAGCAATCAGCCCCAGCATTTT.

By share of the sample, this clone is medium-sized. The V call is TRBV30, the J call TRBJ1-2; D is unclear. The germline V and J ends were trimmed by 0 bases and 8 bases, with 13 bases remaining between them. This CDR3 region has 13 residues. The germline gives CDR1 GTSNPN, CDR2 SVGIG (reference sequence). The CDR3 sequence is CAWSVSGLDGYTF. For the CDR3, the DNA is TGTGCCTGGAGTGTAAGTGGACTCGACGGCTACACCTTC.

The chain employs TRBV7-3 and TRBJ2-1; D not certain. The V gene's germline CDR1 is SGHTA and CDR2 FQGTGA. The germline V and J ends were trimmed by 4 bases and 10 bases, with 11 bases remaining between them. The CDR3 totals 12 residues. In nucleotides, the CDR3 is TGTGCCAGCAGCTCCCCCCCCGGGGAGCAGTTCTTC. As protein: CASSSPPGEQFF.

The chain recombines TRBV11-2 with TRBJ1-1, with a weak D call TRBD1 (6 bases). CDR3 length equals 13 residues. The germline CDR1 and CDR2 sequences are SGHAT and FQNNGV. Trimming removed 8 bases at V and 3 bases at J, with 13 bases between. The CDR3 sequence: CASQGIRHTEAFF. The CDR3 DNA follows: TGTGCCAGCCAGGGGATCCGGCACACTGAAGCTTTCTTT.

This clone was observed a handful of times. Here the CDR3 DNA reads TGTGCCAGCAGTGACCAGGGCGGGACCTCCTACAATGAGCAGTTCTTC. Protein product: CASSDQGGTSYNEQFF. The genes are TRBV6-4 and TRBJ2-1; TRBD2 is a possible D gene (6 bases). Germline assignment: CDR1 MRHNA and CDR2 SNTAGT. This CDR3 is 16 amino acids long. V was cut by 2 bases and J by 0 bases, with 11 bases left in between.

The V and J genes are TRBV7-6 and TRBJ1-4; 9 nucleotides agree with TRBD1. Losses at the gene ends were 0 bases for V and 8 bases for J; bases not matched to a gene: 13. The CDR3 covers 18 residues. CDR1 is SGHVS and CDR2 is FNYEAQ in the germline V gene. The CDR3 protein is CASSLAGLQGAFQEKLFF. CDR3 sequence (DNA): TGTGCCAGCAGCTTAGCGGGGCTACAGGGGGCTTTTCAGGAAAAACTGTTTTTT.

This chain joins TRBV19 and TRBJ2-1; perhaps TRBD1 as D (5 bases). The ends were cut back, 2 bases at V and 6 bases at J, with 5 bases in the middle. From germline, CDR1 is LNHDA and CDR2 SQIVND (reference sequence). The length of the CDR3 is 12 residues. The CDR3 DNA reads as TGTGCCAGTAGTATAAGGGGCAATGAGCAGTTCTTC. Translating gives CASSIRGNEQFF.

V and J are TRBV5-1 and TRBJ1-2; TRBD1 is a possible D gene (5 bases). Germline loops: CDR1 SGHRS, CDR2 YFSETQ. Deletions cut 0 bases from V and 6 bases from J, with 12 bases between. The CDR3 spans 14 residues. CDR3 protein: CASSLVQGGHGYTF. The CDR3 region has the DNA TGCGCCAGCAGCTTGGTGCAGGGCGGACATGGCTACACCTTC.

The J gene is TRBJ2-1, the V gene TRBV18, with 9 positions matching TRBD1. This CDR3 is built from 16 residues. CDR1 and CDR2 from the germline V gene are KGHSH and LQKENI. The J segment lost 10 bases and the V segment lost 0 bases, leaving 10 bases of the junction unmatched. As DNA, the CDR3 is TGTGCCAGCTCACCACCGACAGGGGGGGGGACCTCGGAGCAGTTCTTC. Residues: CASSPPTGGGTSEQFF.

This clone was seen repeatedly, ten times or more. The chain recombines TRBV2 with TRBJ2-7; 12 bases align to TRBD2. This CDR3 spans 15 amino acids. Germline V gene sequence: CDR1 SNHLY, CDR2 FYNNEI. Trimming removed 6 bases from V and 2 bases from J; junction bases left unmatched: 5. CDR3 DNA: TGTGCCAGCAGGGAACGGACTAGCGGGACCTACGAGCAGTACTTC. The encoded protein is CASRERTSGTYEQYF. The entire variable domain, with the rest obtained from reference TRBV2 and TRBJ2-7, is as follows: EPEVTQTPSHQVTQMGQEVILRCVPISNHLYFYWYRQILGQKVEFLVSFYNNEISEKSEIFDDQFSVERPDGSNFTLKIRSTKLEDSAMYFCASRERTSGTYEQYFGPGTRLTVT.

J is TRBJ2-7 and V is TRBV27; maybe TRBD2 (6 bases). V lost 5 bases to trimming and J lost 2 bases, with 10 bases between them. The length of the CDR3 is 13 residues. CDR1 is MNHEY, CDR2 SMNVEV, per germline (reference sequence). The CDR3, as DNA: TGTGCCAGCAGTCGGAGGGCGCCCTACGAGCAGTACTTC. Translation gives CASSRRAPYEQYF.

The J gene is TRBJ1-5, the V gene TRBV10-2; 8 bases map to TRBD1. CDR1 is WSHSY, CDR2 SAAADI, per germline. This CDR3 comprises 18 residues. V lost 0 bases and J lost 4; bases outside the gene matches: 11. CDR3 protein: CASSESSDRAWTNQPQHF. The CDR3 DNA reads TGCGCCAGCAGTGAGTCTTCGGACAGGGCCTGGACGAATCAGCCCCAGCATTTT.

The chain employs TRBV30 and TRBJ1-1; D ambiguous. The germline CDR1 and CDR2 sequences are GTSNPN and SVGIG (reference sequence). This CDR3 contains 14 residues. V gave up 5 bases and J gave up 1 base, with 14 bases separating them. The CDR3 is CAWLSFRENTEAFF. Here the CDR3 DNA reads TGTGCCTGGTTGTCGTTCCGGGAGAACACTGAAGCTTTCTTT.